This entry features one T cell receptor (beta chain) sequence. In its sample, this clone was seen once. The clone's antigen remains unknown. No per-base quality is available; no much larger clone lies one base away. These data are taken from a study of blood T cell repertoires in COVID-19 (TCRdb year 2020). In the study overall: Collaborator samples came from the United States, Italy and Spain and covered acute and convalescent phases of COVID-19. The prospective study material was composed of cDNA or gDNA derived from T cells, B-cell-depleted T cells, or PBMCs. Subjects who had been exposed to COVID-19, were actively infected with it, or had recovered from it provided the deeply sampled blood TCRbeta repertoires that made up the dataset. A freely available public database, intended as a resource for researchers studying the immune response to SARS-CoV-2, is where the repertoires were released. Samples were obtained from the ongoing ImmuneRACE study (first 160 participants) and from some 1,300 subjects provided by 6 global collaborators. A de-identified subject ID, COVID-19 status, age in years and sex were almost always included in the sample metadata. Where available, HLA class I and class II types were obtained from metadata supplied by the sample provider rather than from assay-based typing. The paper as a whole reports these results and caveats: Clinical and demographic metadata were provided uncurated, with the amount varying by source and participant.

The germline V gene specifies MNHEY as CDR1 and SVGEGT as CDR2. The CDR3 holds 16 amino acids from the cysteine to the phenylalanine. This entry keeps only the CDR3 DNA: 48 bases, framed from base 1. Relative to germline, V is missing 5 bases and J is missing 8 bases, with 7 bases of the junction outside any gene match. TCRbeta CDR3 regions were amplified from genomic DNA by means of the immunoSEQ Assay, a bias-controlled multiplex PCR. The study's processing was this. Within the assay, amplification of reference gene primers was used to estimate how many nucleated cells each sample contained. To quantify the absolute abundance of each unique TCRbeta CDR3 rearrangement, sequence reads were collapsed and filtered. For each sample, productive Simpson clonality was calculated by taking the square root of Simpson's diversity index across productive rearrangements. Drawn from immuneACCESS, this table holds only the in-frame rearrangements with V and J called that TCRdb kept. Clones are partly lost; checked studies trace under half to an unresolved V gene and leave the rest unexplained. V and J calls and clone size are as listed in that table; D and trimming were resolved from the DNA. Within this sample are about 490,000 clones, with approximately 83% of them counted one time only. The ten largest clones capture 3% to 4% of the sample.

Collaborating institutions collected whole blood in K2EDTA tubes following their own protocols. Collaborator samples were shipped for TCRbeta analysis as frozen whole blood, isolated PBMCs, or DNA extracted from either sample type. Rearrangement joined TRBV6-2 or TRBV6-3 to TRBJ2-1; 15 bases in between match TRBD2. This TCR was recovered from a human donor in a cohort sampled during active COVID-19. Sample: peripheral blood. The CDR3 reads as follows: CASSDRTSGREDEQFF. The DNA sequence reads TGTGCCAGCAGTGACCGGACTAGCGGGAGGGAAGATGAGCAGTTCTTC.